The rows below give T cell receptor beta chains drawn from one sample of a study of blood T cell repertoires in COVID-19. Sequencing used immunoSEQ multiplex PCR; TCRdb keeps in-frame clones, though not all of them. The sample has around 130,000 clones; about 74% are singletons. Sequences were obtained from peripheral blood. These receptors were collected from a human donor in a cohort sampled during active COVID-19. CDR3s leave out the opening cysteine and the closing phenylalanine or tryptophan. Size is stated for part of the rows, as once, few or many counts, or as a class when the clone is expanded.

V gene	clone size	J gene	CDR3 length	CDR3 protein
TRBV15	NA	TRBJ2-4	10	ATSRAAGQGV
TRBV9	few	TRBJ1-1	12	ASSVARGGTEAF
TRBV11-2	NA	TRBJ1-2	13	ASSLGSGGDYGYT
TRBV28	NA	TRBJ2-3	15	ASSPPGRPLGTDTQY
TRBV19	few	TRBJ1-1	13	ASSIREGMNTEAF
TRBV21-1	NA	TRBJ2-7	11	ASSNSVRYEQY
TRBV7-9	few	TRBJ1-4	7	ANDSLGN
TRBV3-1/TRBV3-2	NA	TRBJ2-5	13	ASSSGASGQETQY
TRBV18	NA	TRBJ2-7	13	ASSPPGLEGFEQY
TRBV10-2	NA	TRBJ1-1	14	ASSESTTHLNTEAF
TRBV5-4	once	TRBJ1-1	13	ASSLGGQGETEAF
TRBV28	NA	TRBJ2-7	14	ASSLWKSGRTYEQY
TRBV15	NA	TRBJ2-7	13	ATSTPLAPDYEQY
TRBV4-1	NA	TRBJ2-7	12	ASSPRTGEGEQY
TRBV6-5	NA	TRBJ1-1	13	ASSLSGGGGTEAF
TRBV5-1	NA	TRBJ1-1	12	ASSGKRAGAEAF
TRBV30	few	TRBJ1-1	11	AWTPGDNTEAF
TRBV18	once	TRBJ2-7	14	ASSPSTGVGIYEQY
TRBV13	NA	TRBJ1-1	11	ASSLRQGLEAF
TRBV15	many	TRBJ2-7	11	ATGTGLGYEQY
TRBV19	NA	TRBJ2-7	13	ASSSTGQGSQEQY
TRBV5-8	medium-sized	TRBJ2-7	12	ASSAGLVLYEQY
TRBV29-1	NA	TRBJ2-1	13	SVRTGQGDYNEQF
TRBV6-2/TRBV6-3	NA	TRBJ1-2	14	ASSYAKGTGSAGYT
TRBV19	NA	TRBJ1-6	12	ASMAGDILSPLH
TRBV29-1	NA	TRBJ1-2	10	SVAQGARGYT
TRBV11-2	NA	TRBJ2-7	12	ASSLGVSGYEQY
TRBV5-4	NA	TRBJ2-7	14	ASSSVAGGSSYEQY
TRBV14	NA	TRBJ1-1	10	ASSQDPLRAF
TRBV29-1	NA	TRBJ1-4	12	SVQNRGTNEKLF
TRBV6-4	NA	TRBJ1-1	11	ASRQGPYTEAF
TRBV27	NA	TRBJ2-3	12	ASSGLPLEDTQY
TRBV6-5	NA	TRBJ1-5	12	ASNTRGGGQPQH
TRBV19	NA	TRBJ1-5	13	ASSMGAGLLQPQH
TRBV6-5	once	TRBJ2-7	12	ASSRGTGQDEQY